These 31 T cell receptor beta chains were all obtained from the same sample, sequenced in a study of PD-1 blockade in classical Hodgkin lymphoma. Profiled with immunoSEQ multiplex PCR; TCRdb holds only in-frame clones, not every one. The table includes about 41,000 clones, approximately 67% detected once. Documented time point: cycle 4 day 1 (C4D1), after around six weeks of nivolumab. Every patient relapsed after autologous stem cell transplantation, and brentuximab vedotin exposure varied. Sequencing was performed on peripheral blood mononuclear cells (PBMCs), taken before the fourth cycle of nivolumab. These receptors were taken from a human donor with classical Hodgkin lymphoma.

The chain employs TRBV11-3 and TRBJ2-1; D uncertain. V lost 5 bases and J 4 bases, leaving 18 bases between the germline ends. CDR3 length: 16 amino acids. Germline V gene sequence: CDR1 SGHNT, CDR2 YENEEA. CDR3 amino acids: CASSVDASDHYNEQFF. The CDR3 bases are TGTGCCAGCAGCGTGGATGCGTCCGACCATTACAATGAGCAGTTCTTC.

Comment on this clone: This may stem from a read error, because a much larger clone lies one nucleotide away. This CDR3 reads CARSSLTLPPYEQYF. The CDR3 nucleotides read TGTGCCCGCAGTTCTCTCACATTGCCCCCCTACGAGCAGTACTTC. The gene calls are TRBV28 and TRBJ2-7; D not certain. This CDR3 has 15 residues. Per germline, CDR1 MDHEN and CDR2 SYDVKM.

The chain joins TRBV6-6 to TRBJ1-5; no reliable D call. This CDR3 has 13 residues. Germline V CDR1 and CDR2: MNHNY, SVGAGI (reference sequence). Trimming stripped 5 bases from V and 3 bases from J, with 8 bases between. The CDR3: CASSADLNQPQHF. The DNA of the CDR3 is TGTGCCAGCAGTGCCGACCTCAATCAGCCCCAGCATTTT.

V is TRBV5-6 and J is TRBJ2-7; TRBD1 matches at 7 bases. V gave up 3 bases and J gave up 2 bases; unmatched junction bases: 8. Per the germline V gene, CDR1 is SGHDT and CDR2 is YYEEEE. The CDR3 has 15 residues. The CDR3 spells CASSSKDRITYEQYF. Written as DNA, the CDR3 is TGTGCCAGCAGCTCCAAGGACAGGATCACCTACGAGCAGTACTTC.

This clone was counted only a few times. This chain joins TRBV6-1 and TRBJ1-6, with D unresolved. CDR1 MNHNS and CDR2 SASEGT come from the germline V gene. This CDR3 contains 13 residues. V was cut by 1 base and J by 10 bases, with 8 bases left in between. CDR3 DNA: TGTGCCAGCAGTGAAGGGTCAGAGTCACCCCTCCACTTT. This encodes CASSEGSESPLHF.

This clone was seen only once. The rearrangement joins TRBV10-3 to TRBJ1-1; 10 nucleotides align to TRBD1. Germline lookup yields CDR1 ENHRY and CDR2 SYGVKD. The CDR3 has 16 residues. V shed 2 bases and J 1 base; nucleotides not matched to a gene: 4. For the CDR3, the DNA is TGTGCCATCAGTGAGGGACAGGGGGGTAAGAACACTGAAGCTTTCTTT. Protein sequence: CAISEGQGGKNTEAFF.

V gene TRBV21-1 combines with J gene TRBJ1-6. TRBV21-1 constitutes a pseudogene. The CDR3 covers 12 residues. CDR3 nucleotide sequence: TGTGCCATCGAGCGGGGGCAGGCACCCCTCCACTTT. Translated: CAIERGQAPLHF.

The rearrangement uses TRBV2 and TRBJ2-2; tentative D call: TRBD1 (6 bases). V was pared by 5 bases and J by 0 bases, with 10 bases between. This CDR3 has 15 amino acids. Germline loops: CDR1 SNHLY, CDR2 FYNNEI. CDR3 sequence (DNA): TGTGCCAGCAGTCAACAGGGTTCGAACACCGGGGAGCTGTTTTTT. This translates into CASSQQGSNTGELFF.

V is TRBV6-4 and J is TRBJ1-5, with D perhaps matching TRBD1 (6 bases). V shed 2 bases and J shed 3 bases, with 14 bases lying between them. CDR1 and CDR2 (germline): MRHNA, SNTAGT. The CDR3 loop spans 16 amino acids. The CDR3 sequence is CASSDPGQRNNQPQHF. Here the CDR3 DNA reads TGTGCCAGCAGTGACCCCGGACAGCGGAACAATCAGCCCCAGCATTTT.

V gene TRBV15 combines with J gene TRBJ1-5, with a tentative D call TRBD1 (5 bases). CDR1 LNHNV and CDR2 YYDKDF come from the germline V gene (reference sequence). V lost 3 bases and J lost 6, with 15 bases in between. The CDR3 totals 15 residues. CDR3 coding DNA: TGTGCCACCAGCAGCGTTAGGACAACGACTCAGCCCCAGCATTTT. Translated: CATSSVRTTTQPQHF.

This clone was observed a single time. The chain employs TRBV29-1 and TRBJ2-1; TRBD2 matches 9 bases. Germline CDR1 reads SQVTM; CDR2 reads ANQGSEA. V lost 5 bases, J lost 5 bases, and 7 bases stayed unmatched. The CDR3 is made up of 14 amino acids. The CDR3 bases are TGCAGCGTTTCGGCGGGGGGGCCGAACAATGAGCAGTTCTTC. Translation: CSVSAGGPNNEQFF.

This clone is medium-sized. V gene TRBV27 combines with J gene TRBJ2-5; 8 nucleotides match TRBD2. Per germline, CDR1 MNHEY and CDR2 SMNVEV (reference sequence). V lost 2 bases and J lost 3; bases outside the gene matches: 5. The CDR3 is 15 amino acids. CDR3 protein: CASSLLGGAEETQYF. The DNA for the CDR3 is TGTGCCAGCAGTTTACTCGGGGGGGCTGAAGAGACCCAGTACTTC.

The chain joins TRBV12-2 to TRBJ1-2. TRBV12-2 is annotated as a pseudogene. The CDR3 length is 18 residues. This chain's CDR3 is CASRLAGEEGPVDDGYTF. The CDR3 bases are TGTGCAAGTCGCTTAGCGGGGGAGGAGGGGCCGGTCGACGATGGCTACACCTTC.

This clone was seen just once. The V call is TRBV28, the J call TRBJ1-2; D is ambiguous. Germline assignment: CDR1 MDHEN and CDR2 SYDVKM. The V and J ends lost 5 bases and 2 bases respectively, with 9 bases between them. The CDR3 length is 13 residues. The DNA of the CDR3 is TGTGCCAGCAGTATGACTCTGAACTATGGCTACACCTTC. Its protein product is CASSMTLNYGYTF.

In regard to this clone: Different DNA sequences within this sample yield the same CDR3. The chain carries TRBV15 and TRBJ1-3; D is perhaps TRBD1 (5 bases). The CDR3 spans 15 residues. Trimming left V 0 bases short and J 2 bases short, with 8 bases between. The V gene's germline CDR1 is LNHNV and CDR2 YYDKDF (reference sequence). DNA of the CDR3: TGTGCCACCAGCAGAGATAGGGACCCTGGAAACACCATATATTTT. Its translation is CATSRDRDPGNTIYF.

A word on this clone: Mismatch with germline at one junction end may stem from a read error. The chain is built from TRBV7-7 and TRBJ2-7; TRBD1 matches 10 bases. The germline V gene has CDR1 SSHAT and CDR2 FNYEAQ (reference sequence). There are 15 residues in the CDR3. CDR3: CASSLGTGDTYEQYF. CDR3 sequence (DNA): TGTGCTAGCAGCTTAGGGACAGGGGATACCTACGAGCAGTACTTC.

Worth noting for this clone: The sample has other DNA sequences that encode this CDR3 too. The chain carries TRBV7-9 and TRBJ1-3; D is unclear. The CDR3 has 12 residues. Germline assignment: CDR1 SEHNR and CDR2 FQNEAQ (reference sequence). V lost 5 bases to trimming and J lost 2 bases, with 4 bases between them. The CDR3 loop is CASSPTGNTIYF. The CDR3, as DNA: TGTGCCAGCAGCCCCACTGGAAACACCATATATTTT.

This chain joins TRBV4-2 and TRBJ2-5; D unresolved. Looked up from germline, CDR1 is LGHNA and CDR2 is YNFKEQ. Deletions cut 4 bases from V and 7 bases from J, with 13 bases between. The length of the CDR3 is 13 residues. The CDR3: CASSPGPLGTQYF. The CDR3, as DNA: TGTGCCAGCAGCCCCGGACCATTGGGGACCCAGTACTTC.

This clone was seen a handful of times. This chain joins TRBV9 and TRBJ2-2, with 9 bases aligning to TRBD1. Germline assignment: CDR1 SGDLS and CDR2 YYNGEE. The CDR3 runs 16 residues. The V segment lost 7 bases and the J segment 3 bases; nucleotides outside the gene matches: 10. The CDR3 DNA sequence: TGTGCCAGCGGATTCCCCAGGACAGGGGACACCGGGGAGCTGTTTTTT. Translated: CASGFPRTGDTGELFF.

V usage is TRBV10-3 and J usage is TRBJ1-2; 9 positions agree with TRBD1. This CDR3 contains 14 residues. The germline gives CDR1 ENHRY, CDR2 SYGVKD. J was trimmed by 7 bases and V by 2 bases; bases with no gene match: 5. CDR3 bases: TGTGCCATCAGTGAGAGGACAGGGGCGGTTGGCTACACCTTC. It yields the protein CAISERTGAVGYTF.

V usage is TRBV7-9 and J usage is TRBJ1-2, with 8 nucleotides matching TRBD1. The V gene end was trimmed by 4 bases and the J gene end by 6 bases; junction bases not matched to a gene: 1. Per germline, CDR1 SEHNR and CDR2 FQNEAQ (reference sequence). The CDR3 spans 12 residues. For the CDR3, the DNA is TGTGCCAGCAGCTCGGGACAGGATGGCTACACCTTC. Protein sequence: CASSSGQDGYTF.

A single count supports this clone. The chain links TRBV6-1 to TRBJ2-1, with a tentative D call TRBD2 (7 bases). The CDR3 has 14 residues. CDR1 and CDR2 from the germline V gene are MNHNS and SASEGT. Trimming cost V 0 bases and J 9 bases, with 12 bases left between them. The CDR3 coding sequence is TGTGCCAGCAGTGAAGCGGGGGGGCTTCTTGAGCAGTTCTTC. This gives the protein CASSEAGGLLEQFF.

In this sample, this clone turned up a few times. The rearrangement joins TRBV5-1 to TRBJ2-1; 10 nucleotides match TRBD2. The ends lost 1 base at V and 2 bases at J; junction bases unmatched: 6. The CDR3 extends over 17 amino acids. Germline loops: CDR1 SGHRS, CDR2 YFSETQ. In nucleotides, the CDR3 is TGCGCCAGCAGCTTGCTAAGCGGGGGGGCCCCCTACAATGAGCAGTTCTTC. It is translated as CASSLLSGGAPYNEQFF.

This clone has at least ten counts. The gene calls are TRBV28 and TRBJ1-6; perhaps TRBD1 as D (6 bases). The CDR3 has 16 amino acids. Between the trimmed V and J ends, which lost 2 bases and 10 bases, there was a span of 18 bases. Germline assignment: CDR1 MDHEN and CDR2 SYDVKM. CDR3 DNA sequence: TGTGCCAGCAGTTTAACGATAGGGGGGAGTAACTCACCCCTCCACTTT. Translation: CASSLTIGGSNSPLHF. Looking up the rest from reference TRBV28 and TRBJ1-6 gives the full variable domain: DVKVTQSSRYLVKRTGEKVFLECVQDMDHENMFWYRQDPGLGLRLIYFSYDVKMKEKGDIPEGYSVSREKKERFSLILESASTNQTSMYLCASSLTIGGSNSPLHFGNGTRLTVT.

As DNA, the CDR3 is TGTGCCAGCAGTTTTTTTGGGGTCGCGAACACCGGGGAGCTGTTTTTT. Translation gives CASSFFGVANTGELFF. This chain links TRBV2 with TRBJ2-2; D remains unclear. CDR1 and CDR2 (germline): SNHLY, FYNNEI. Trimming removed 5 bases at V and 0 bases at J, with 13 bases between. There are 16 residues in the CDR3. Full variable domain (missing parts from reference TRBV2 and TRBJ2-2): EPEVTQTPSHQVTQMGQEVILRCVPISNHLYFYWYRQILGQKVEFLVSFYNNEISEKSEIFDDQFSVERPDGSNFTLKIRSTKLEDSAMYFCASSFFGVANTGELFFGEGSRLTVL.

The genes are TRBV30 and TRBJ1-5, with 8 positions matching TRBD1. CDR1 and CDR2 from the germline V gene are GTSNPN and SVGIG (reference sequence). Trimming took 2 bases from V and 4 from J; bases not matched to a gene: 7. The CDR3 is made up of 15 amino acids. The DNA for the CDR3 is TGTGCCTGGAGTTCCACAGGACAGGGTAATCAGCCCCAGCATTTT. Translation gives CAWSSTGQGNQPQHF. The variable domain in full, with the rest retrieved from reference TRBV30 and TRBJ1-5, is SQTIHQWPATLVQPVGSPLSLECTVEGTSNPNLYWYRQAAGRGLQLLFYSVGIGQISSEVPQNLSASRPQDRQFILSSKKLLLSDSGFYLCAWSSTGQGNQPQHFGDGTRLSIL.

Within the sample, this clone is medium-sized. The gene calls are TRBV4-1 and TRBJ2-1; no firm D call. Trimming took 0 bases from V and 9 from J, leaving 6 bases between them. Germline values: CDR1 MGHRA, CDR2 YSYEKL. This CDR3 comprises 12 residues. The CDR3 spells CASSQDLSEQFF. CDR3 bases: TGCGCCAGCAGCCAAGATCTTAGTGAGCAGTTCTTC.

This chain links TRBV5-6 with TRBJ1-1, with 11 bases that match TRBD1. With V trimmed by 2 bases and J by 4 bases, 1 base remained unmatched. CDR3 size: 14 residues. CDR1 SGHDT and CDR2 YYEEEE come from the germline V gene. For the CDR3, the DNA is TGTGCCAGCAGCTTCGGGACAGGGGGCACTGAAGCTTTCTTT. This sequence encodes CASSFGTGGTEAFF.

V gene TRBV29-1 combines with J gene TRBJ2-7, with D perhaps matching TRBD1 (6 bases). Trimming took 7 bases from V and 4 from J, leaving 17 bases between them. The CDR3 consists of 13 residues. The germline CDR1 and CDR2 sequences are SQVTM and ANQGSEA. The CDR3 nucleotides read TGCAGCGGAATAAGGGACAACGGATACGAGCAGTACTTC. Translation: CSGIRDNGYEQYF.

The CDR3 is CASSQDLGPGDTYEQYF. The CDR3 DNA reads TGCGCCAGCAGCCAAGATTTAGGGCCAGGGGATACCTACGAGCAGTACTTC. The genes are TRBV4-3 and TRBJ2-7, with D maybe TRBD1 (6 bases). The V gene lost 0 bases and the J gene lost 2 bases, with 17 bases spanning the gap. CDR1 is LGHNA and CDR2 is YSLEER in the germline V gene. This CDR3 spans 17 amino acids.

The chain joins TRBV6-1 to TRBJ2-5; D is undetermined. CDR1 is MNHNS and CDR2 is SASEGT in the germline V gene. Trimming removed 1 base from V and 4 bases from J, with 10 bases in between. The CDR3 runs to 14 residues. The DNA of the CDR3 is TGTGCCAGCAGTGAAGGTCCTGGCACAGAGACCCAGTACTTC. It is translated as CASSEGPGTETQYF.